A selection of T cell receptor beta chains follows, all from one sample in a study of OX40 agonist ivuxolimab in advanced cancers. Only in-frame clones appear in the TCRdb table, and some are missing; sequencing was by immunoSEQ multiplex PCR. The table has around 84,000 clones, about 92% seen once. Here the sequenced sample was CD4+ or CD8+ T cells sorted from blood, taken in a trial of the OX40 agonist ivuxolimab. Receptors were obtained from an adult with an advanced solid tumor such as melanoma, head and neck, liver or kidney cancer. Both conserved end residues are part of each CDR3. A D gene is named only where the DNA matches it firmly. Size values are once, few and many counts, or a class for expanded clones, and some rows have none.

clone size	V gene	J gene	D gene	CDR3 DNA	CDR3 protein
.	TRBV5-5	TRBJ2-1	TRBD2	TGTGCCAGCAGTTACATGTCACTAGCGGGGGAACAGTTCTTC	CASSYMSLAGEQFF
.	TRBV28	TRBJ2-2	.	TGTGCCAGCAGTGCCTTGGGCGCGAACACCGGGGAGCTGTTTTTT	CASSALGANTGELFF
once	TRBV6-1	TRBJ2-1	TRBD1	TGTGCCAGCAGTTTGGACAGGGGGCATGATGAGCAGTTCTTC	CASSLDRGHDEQFF
.	TRBV5-1	TRBJ1-6	.	TGCGCCAGCAGCCCAACCGAGGACAGAGCGACTTCACCCCTCCACTTT	CASSPTEDRATSPLHF
.	TRBV29-1	TRBJ2-3	.	TGCAGCGTTTCCCATAGTTGGGGCACAGATACGCAGTATTTT	CSVSHSWGTDTQYF
.	TRBV10-3	TRBJ2-5	TRBD1	TGTGCCATCAGGGGGGACAGGGGGCAAGAGACCCAGTACTTC	CAIRGDRGQETQYF
.	TRBV19	TRBJ1-2	.	TGTGCCAGTAGTATTGACGCAGCGATTAACTATGGCTACACCTTC	CASSIDAAINYGYTF
.	TRBV7-2	TRBJ1-5	.	TGTGCCAGCAGCTTGTTCCCGGGGATCAATCAGCCCCAGCATTTT	CASSLFPGINQPQHF
.	TRBV19	TRBJ1-2	.	TGTGCCAGTAGTACCTCAGGTTTCCCGGGAGATGGCTACACCTTC	CASSTSGFPGDGYTF
.	TRBV2	TRBJ2-4	.	TGTGCCAGCAGCGCCAGTCCGGACGGAAACATTCAGTACTTC	CASSASPDGNIQYF
.	TRBV6-5	TRBJ1-5	TRBD1	TGTGCCAGCAGTCCCACAGGGGGCGGCAATCAGCCCCAGCATTTT	CASSPTGGGNQPQHF
.	TRBV30	TRBJ2-5	.	TGTGCCTGGAAAGGGGTTCAAGAGACCCAGTACTTC	CAWKGVQETQYF
.	TRBV7-2	TRBJ1-4	.	TGTGCCAGCAGCTTATCCCTCTCGTTGAACGGTCGGGAAAAACTGTTTTTT	CASSLSLSLNGREKLFF
.	TRBV4-3	TRBJ2-7	TRBD2	TGCGCCAGCAGCCGAGAACTAGCGACCCAACAGTACGAGCAGTACTTC	CASSRELATQQYEQYF
.	TRBV11-3	TRBJ2-5	.	TGTGCCAGCAGCTTCTCCGGGACACAACAAGAGACCCAGTACTTC	CASSFSGTQQETQYF
.	TRBV30	TRBJ2-6	.	TGTGCCTGGAGTGGTAGCTCTGGGGCCAACGTCCTGACTTTC	CAWSGSSGANVLTF
.	TRBV30	TRBJ1-1	.	TGTGCCTGGAGTACGATGCCCTTGAACACTGAAGCTTTCTTT	CAWSTMPLNTEAFF
once	TRBV6-5	TRBJ2-7	TRBD1	TGTGCCAGCAGGCTCCTGGGGACAGGGTCTTACGAGCAGTACTTC	CASRLLGTGSYEQYF
.	TRBV4-2	TRBJ2-7	TRBD2	TGTGCCAGCAGCCCGCGGACTAGCGGGAGGTACGAGCAGTACTTC	CASSPRTSGRYEQYF
.	TRBV5-4	TRBJ2-3	TRBD2	TGTGCCAGCAGCCAGGCAGCGGGAGTCGGGACAGATACGCAGTATTTT	CASSQAAGVGTDTQYF
.	TRBV11-2	TRBJ2-1	.	TGTGCCAGCAGCCAATGGACTACGAGCTCCTACAATGAGCAGTTCTTC	CASSQWTTSSYNEQFF
.	TRBV5-6	TRBJ2-7	.	TGTGCCAGCAGCTTAACGGGATCGACCTACGAGCAGTACTTC	CASSLTGSTYEQYF
.	TRBV4-1	TRBJ2-1	TRBD2	TGCGCCAGCAGCCAAGATCGGTCCGTCAGCGGGACCTCCTACAATGAGCAGTTCTTC	CASSQDRSVSGTSYNEQFF
.	TRBV19	TRBJ1-5	.	TGTGCCAGTACCCCCCTGAATAGCAATCAGCCCCAGCATTTT	CASTPLNSNQPQHF
.	TRBV11-2	TRBJ1-1	.	TGTGCCAGCAGCTTAGGAGGGACGACGGAGGAAGCTTTCTTT	CASSLGGTTEEAFF
few	TRBV7-2	TRBJ2-7	.	TGTGCCAGCAGCTTACACGGGAGCTCCTACGAGCAGTACTTC	CASSLHGSSYEQYF
.	TRBV18	TRBJ1-3	TRBD1	TGTGCCAGCTCACCACCTACGGGACAGGCGAACTCTGGAAACACCATATATTTT	CASSPPTGQANSGNTIYF
.	TRBV7-2	TRBJ2-5	TRBD2	TGTGCCAGCAGCTTTGTGGGACTAGCGGGAGGGCCCTCTGAGACCCAGTACTTC	CASSFVGLAGGPSETQYF
.	TRBV29-1	TRBJ2-3	.	TGCAGCGTTGTGGACCAGGGAGCAGATACGCAGTATTTT	CSVVDQGADTQYF
.	TRBV10-1	TRBJ1-3	.	TGCGCCAGCAGTGAGCGGGGACACTTCTCTGGAAACACCATATATTTT	CASSERGHFSGNTIYF
.	TRBV11-3	TRBJ1-4	.	TGTGCCAGCTCTGCAGGGGTCGGCGAAAAACTGTTTTTT	CASSAGVGEKLFF
once	TRBV5-1	TRBJ2-1	.	TGCGCCAGCAGCTTGGCCCCAGCTCCACGACCGTACAATGAGCAGTTCTTC	CASSLAPAPRPYNEQFF
.	TRBV7-6	TRBJ1-3	.	TGTGCCAGCAGCCACGCGATCTCTGGAAACACCATATATTTT	CASSHAISGNTIYF
.	TRBV6-6	TRBJ2-7	.	TGTGCCAGCAGTTACTCTTACAGAACCCCCTACGAGCAGTACTTC	CASSYSYRTPYEQYF
.	TRBV7-9	TRBJ2-5	.	TGTGCCAGCAGACCCTCCGGGGGAGTGGAGACCCAGTACTTC	CASRPSGGVETQYF
.	TRBV19	TRBJ1-2	TRBD1	TGTGCCAGTAGGAAGTATGCAGGGGGCGCGATCTATGGCTACACCTTC	CASRKYAGGAIYGYTF
few	TRBV2	TRBJ2-1	.	TGTGCCAGCAGTGGAATAGGCTACAATGAGCAGTTCTTC	CASSGIGYNEQFF
few	TRBV28	TRBJ1-2	TRBD1	TGTGCCAGCAGTTCCCACAGGGGAAACCACTATGGCTACACCTTC	CASSSHRGNHYGYTF
.	TRBV5-6	TRBJ2-2	TRBD1	TGTGCCAGCAGCGGCGGGACAGGGGCCTCCCTTGAGGGCGGGGAGCTGTTTTTT	CASSGGTGASLEGGELFF
.	TRBV19	TRBJ2-2	.	TGTGCCAGTAGTATAGTAGTTACGACCGGGGAGCTGTTTTTT	CASSIVVTTGELFF
.	TRBV19	TRBJ1-1	.	TGTGCCAGTAGTTCAGGATTGAACACTGAAGCTTTCTTT	CASSSGLNTEAFF
.	TRBV21-1	TRBJ2-4	.	TGTGCCAGCAGCAACCGACAGGGTGGGACCTTCGCCAAAAACATTCAGTACTTC	CASSNRQGGTFAKNIQYF
.	TRBV28	TRBJ2-3	.	TGTGCCAGCACCGGGGTCACAGATACGCAGTATTTT	CASTGVTDTQYF
.	TRBV9	TRBJ2-5	.	TGTGCCAGCAGCTTCGAAACGAGACCAGAGACCCAGTACTTC	CASSFETRPETQYF
.	TRBV7-6	TRBJ1-2	.	TGTGCCAGCAGTTCTCAAACAAGGGGCAGTGGCTACACCTTC	CASSSQTRGSGYTF
.	TRBV11-2	TRBJ2-3	.	TGTGCCAGCAGCGCCTCGGGACTGTACACAGATACGCAGTATTTT	CASSASGLYTDTQYF
.	TRBV21-1	TRBJ1-2	.	TGTGCCAGCAGCAACGGCTGGACAGGGGGCTATTCTGGCTACACCTTC	CASSNGWTGGYSGYTF
.	TRBV5-1	TRBJ2-5	.	TGCGCCAGCAGCCAACGGACAGCACAAGAGACCCAGTACTTC	CASSQRTAQETQYF
.	TRBV18	TRBJ2-5	.	TGTGCCAGCTCACCACGGACCACTCAAGAGACCCAGTACTTC	CASSPRTTQETQYF
.	TRBV6-5	TRBJ1-2	TRBD1	TGTGCCAGCAGACAGGGGTATGGCTACACCTTC	CASRQGYGYTF